This TCR beta chain emerged from a study of molecular identifiers for immune sequencing clone quantification. Every naive CD8 library was made from between 20,000 and 1,000,000 sorted cells with 10%, 30% or 50% RNA. Researchers sorted naive CD8 T cells as cells that were CD8+CD4-CCR7+CD45RA+. MiXCR, run by TCRdb on the PCR reads, gives a single entry per CDR3 protein. The data show more than 550,000 distinct CDR3 sequences, with roughly 23% seen just once and about 0.8% held by the top ten. The CDR3 spans 16 residues. Germline V gene sequence: CDR1 MGHRA, CDR2 YSYEKL. As to this clonotype: A much more abundant neighbour one base away suggests this may be a read error.

This TCR came from a human donor in good health. Some libraries in this study had Jurkat cell RNA spiked in. This rearrangement joins TRBV4-1 to TRBJ1-5; weak D call: TRBD1 (5 bases). Sample: naive CD8+ T cells from blood, with Jurkat cell RNA spiked in. Subset noted: FACS-sorted CD8+CD4-CCR7+CD45RA+ naive T cells. The CDR3 protein is CASSQDVQGLGQPRHF. The CDR3 DNA follows: TGCGCCAGCAGCCAAGATGTGCAGGGACTAGGGCAGCCCCGGCATTTT.